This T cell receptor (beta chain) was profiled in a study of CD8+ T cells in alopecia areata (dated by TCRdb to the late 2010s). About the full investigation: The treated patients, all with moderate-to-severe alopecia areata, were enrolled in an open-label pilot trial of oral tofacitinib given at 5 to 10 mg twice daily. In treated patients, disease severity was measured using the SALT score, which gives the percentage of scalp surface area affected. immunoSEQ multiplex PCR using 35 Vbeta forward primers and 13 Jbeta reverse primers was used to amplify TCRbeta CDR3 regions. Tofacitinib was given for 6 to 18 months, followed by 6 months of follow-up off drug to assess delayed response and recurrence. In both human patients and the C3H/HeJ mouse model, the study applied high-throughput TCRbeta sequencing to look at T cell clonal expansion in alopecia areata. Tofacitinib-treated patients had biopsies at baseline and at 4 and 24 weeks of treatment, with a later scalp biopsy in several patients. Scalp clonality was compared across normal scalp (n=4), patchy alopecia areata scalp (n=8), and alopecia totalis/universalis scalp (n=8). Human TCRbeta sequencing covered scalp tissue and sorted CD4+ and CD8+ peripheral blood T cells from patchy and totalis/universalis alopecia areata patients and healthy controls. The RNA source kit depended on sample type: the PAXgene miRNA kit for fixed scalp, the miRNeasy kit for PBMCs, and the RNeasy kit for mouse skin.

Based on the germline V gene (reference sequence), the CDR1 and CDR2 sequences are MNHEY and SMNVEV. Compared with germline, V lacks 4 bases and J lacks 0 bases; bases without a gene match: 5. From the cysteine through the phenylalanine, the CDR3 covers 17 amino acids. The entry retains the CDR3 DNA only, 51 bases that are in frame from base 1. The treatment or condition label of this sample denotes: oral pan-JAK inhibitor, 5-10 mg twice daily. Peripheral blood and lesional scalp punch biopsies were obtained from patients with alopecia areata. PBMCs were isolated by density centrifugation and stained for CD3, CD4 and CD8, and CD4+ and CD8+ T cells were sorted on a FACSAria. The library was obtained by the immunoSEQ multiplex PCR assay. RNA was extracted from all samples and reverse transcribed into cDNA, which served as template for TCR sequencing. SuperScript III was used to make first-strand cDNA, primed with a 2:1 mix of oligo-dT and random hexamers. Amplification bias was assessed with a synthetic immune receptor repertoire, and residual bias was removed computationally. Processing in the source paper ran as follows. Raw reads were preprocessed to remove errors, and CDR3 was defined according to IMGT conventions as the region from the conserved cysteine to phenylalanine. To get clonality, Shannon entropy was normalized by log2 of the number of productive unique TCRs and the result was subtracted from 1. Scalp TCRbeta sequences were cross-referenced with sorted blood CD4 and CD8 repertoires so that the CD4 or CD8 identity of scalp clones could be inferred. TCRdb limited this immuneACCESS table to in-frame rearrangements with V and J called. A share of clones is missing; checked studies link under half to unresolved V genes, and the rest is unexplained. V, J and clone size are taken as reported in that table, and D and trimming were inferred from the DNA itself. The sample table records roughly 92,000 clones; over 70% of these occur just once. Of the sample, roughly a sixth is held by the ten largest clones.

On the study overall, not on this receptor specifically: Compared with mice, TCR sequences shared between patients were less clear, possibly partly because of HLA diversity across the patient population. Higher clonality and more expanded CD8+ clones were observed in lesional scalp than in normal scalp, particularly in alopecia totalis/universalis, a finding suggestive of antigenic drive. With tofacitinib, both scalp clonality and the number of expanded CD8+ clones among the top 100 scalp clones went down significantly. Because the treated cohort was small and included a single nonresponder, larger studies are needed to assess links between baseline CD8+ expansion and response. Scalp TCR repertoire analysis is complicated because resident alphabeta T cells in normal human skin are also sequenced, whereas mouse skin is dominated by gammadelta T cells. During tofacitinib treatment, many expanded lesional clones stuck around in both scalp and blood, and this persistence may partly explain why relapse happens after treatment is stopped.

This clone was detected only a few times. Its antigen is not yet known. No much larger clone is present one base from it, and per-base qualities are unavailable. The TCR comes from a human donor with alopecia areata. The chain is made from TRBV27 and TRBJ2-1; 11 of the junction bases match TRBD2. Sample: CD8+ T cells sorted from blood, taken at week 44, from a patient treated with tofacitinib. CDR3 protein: CASSWLAGGSSYNEQFF. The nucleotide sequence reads TGTGCCAGCAGTTGGCTAGCGGGGGGAAGCTCCTACAATGAGCAGTTCTTC.